Below are 5 T cell receptor beta chains sequenced from a single sample in a study of response to subunit inactivated influenza vaccine. One entry per CDR3 protein results from TCRdb running MiXCR on the RT-PCR reads. Among hundreds of thousands of distinct CDR3 sequences listed, about 15% were seen once. The sequencing here drew on PBMCs from blood, taken 14 to 15 days before vaccination. These receptors all come from a man aged 50 or older who received an inactivated influenza vaccine.

J is TRBJ2-3 and V is TRBV28, with TRBD1 matching over 8 bases. J was trimmed by 4 bases and V by 7 bases; bases with no gene match: 10. Germline V gene sequence: CDR1 MDHEN, CDR2 SYDVKM. CDR3 length: 15 residues. As DNA, the CDR3 is TGTGCCAGCACCCCGGGACAGGTGTTGGCAGATACGCAGTATTTT. Protein product: CASTPGQVLADTQYF.

This clonotype turned up a few times. The chain recombines TRBV4-3 with TRBJ2-3; TRBD1 is a possible D gene (6 bases). The CDR3 loop spans 17 amino acids. Germline lookup yields CDR1 LGHNA and CDR2 YSLEER. The ends were cut back, 3 bases at V and 6 bases at J, with 22 bases in the middle. DNA for the CDR3: TGCGCCAGCAGCCAGGTCCCAACAGGGCCCGGTCGGGATACGCAGTATTTT. Protein: CASSQVPTGPGRDTQYF.

This clonotype was recorded only once. The rearrangement uses TRBV7-9 and TRBJ2-5; possibly TRBD1 for D (6 bases). The V end was cut by 10 bases, the J end by 4 bases, with 16 bases between. This CDR3 has 13 residues. CDR1 and CDR2 from the germline V gene are SEHNR and FQNEAQ (reference sequence). The DNA for the CDR3 is TGTGCCATTTCTAGACAGGCGGGAGAGACCCAGTACTTC. Translating it yields CAISRQAGETQYF. The full variable domain, with the rest looked up from reference TRBV7-9 and TRBJ2-5, is DTGVSQNPRHKITKRGQNVTFRCDPISEHNRLYWYRQTLGQGPEFLTYFQNEAQLEKSRLLSDRFSAERPKGSFSTLEIQRTEQGDSAMYLCAISRQAGETQYFGPGTRLLVL.

The chain carries TRBV20-1 and TRBJ2-3, with D hard to call. This CDR3 has 16 residues. V was cut by 0 bases and J by 2 bases, with 15 bases left in between. Germline CDR1 DFQATT, CDR2 SNEGSKA (reference sequence). This CDR3 is CSARDRKTSNTDTQYF. For the CDR3, the DNA is TGCAGTGCTAGAGATCGTAAGACATCTAACACAGATACGCAGTATTTT.

This clonotype was counted a few times. The chain combines TRBV6-5 with TRBJ2-5; D remains ambiguous. CDR1 and CDR2 from the germline V gene are MNHEY and SVGAGI. This CDR3 comprises 17 residues. V was shortened by 3 bases and J by 2 bases, with 19 bases between the two germline ends. The CDR3 loop is CASSYISGPDSQETQYF. CDR3 DNA: TGTGCCAGCAGTTATATTTCCGGACCGGATTCTCAAGAGACCCAGTACTTC.